This T cell receptor (beta chain) was sequenced for a study of PD-L1 blockade in urothelial cancer. For the study at large: Prior regimens of chemotherapy numbered 0 to 3 per patient.

Time point given: pretreatment peripheral blood. All patients carried locally advanced or metastatic urothelial carcinoma. Libraries were prepared by immunoSEQ multiplex PCR; TCRdb keeps only in-frame clonotypes and omits some of them. The table lists approximately 100,000 clones, 80% to 90% of them singletons. Germline CDR1 reads SGHTA; CDR2 reads FQGTGA. The CDR3 runs to 17 residues. Germline trimming cut 6 bases from V and 5 bases from J; bases unmatched to any gene: 18. Sequencing used PBMCs, obtained around atezolizumab (anti-PD-L1) treatment. This chain links TRBV7-3 with TRBJ2-5; 7 bases agree with TRBD1. The sequence was obtained from a woman older than 75 with urothelial cancer. The CDR3 sequence: CASSGPADGTALETQYF. CDR3 coding DNA: TGTGCCAGCAGTGGACCCGCGGACGGGACAGCCTTGGAGACCCAGTACTTC.